These T cell receptor beta chains were read from a single sample in a study of T cell responses to AZD1222 COVID-19 vaccine. Produced via immunoSEQ multiplex PCR; TCRdb's table is partial and in-frame only. The table lists more than 95,000 clones, roughly 87% of them singletons. The source was peripheral blood, collected 28 days after the second AZD1222 dose. The receptors derive from an adult who received the AZD1222 COVID-19 vaccine. The CDR3 runs from the conserved cysteine through the conserved F or W. Each record gives: CDR3 length, clone size, V gene, D gene, J gene, CDR3 DNA, CDR3 protein. A D gene is named only where the DNA matches it firmly. A row's size may be missing; if present it is once, few, many or a size class.

CDR3 length: 14; clone size: -; V gene: TRBV28; D gene: -; J gene: TRBJ1-5; CDR3 DNA: TGTGCCAGCAGTTTAGCTGGAGGTAATCAGCCCCAGCATTTT; CDR3 protein: CASSLAGGNQPQHF
CDR3 length: 15; clone size: -; V gene: TRBV4-2; D gene: -; J gene: TRBJ2-7; CDR3 DNA: TGTGCCAGCAGAAAGAGTCTGGTCGCCTCCTACGAGCAGTACTTC; CDR3 protein: CASRKSLVASYEQYF
CDR3 length: 11; clone size: -; V gene: TRBV20-1; D gene: -; J gene: TRBJ2-1; CDR3 DNA: TGCAGTGCTAGCCCGGGATTTGAGCAGTTCTTC; CDR3 protein: CSASPGFEQFF
CDR3 length: 12; clone size: -; V gene: TRBV6-5; D gene: -; J gene: TRBJ2-3; CDR3 DNA: TGTGCCAGCGGCCCCCCCCAGGGATCGCAGTATTTT; CDR3 protein: CASGPPQGSQYF
CDR3 length: 13; clone size: -; V gene: TRBV12-3/TRBV12-4; D gene: -; J gene: TRBJ1-2; CDR3 DNA: TGTGCCAGCAGTCCCAGACAGCCTTATGGCTACACCTTC; CDR3 protein: CASSPRQPYGYTF
CDR3 length: 16; clone size: -; V gene: TRBV3-1/TRBV3-2; D gene: -; J gene: TRBJ2-7; CDR3 DNA: TGTGCCAGCAGTCGGGACTCCTCCATCCCCTCCTACGAGCAGTACTTC; CDR3 protein: CASSRDSSIPSYEQYF
CDR3 length: 13; clone size: -; V gene: TRBV5-1; D gene: -; J gene: TRBJ1-4; CDR3 DNA: TGCGCCAGCAGCTTCAACAATGATGAAAAACTGTTTTTT; CDR3 protein: CASSFNNDEKLFF
CDR3 length: 10; clone size: -; V gene: TRBV29-1; D gene: -; J gene: TRBJ2-4; CDR3 DNA: TGCAGCGTAGTTGGGGACATTCAGTACTTC; CDR3 protein: CSVVGDIQYF
CDR3 length: 13; clone size: -; V gene: TRBV14; D gene: -; J gene: TRBJ1-1; CDR3 DNA: TGTGCCAGCAGCCCCGGGACATACACTGAAGCTTTCTTT; CDR3 protein: CASSPGTYTEAFF
CDR3 length: 14; clone size: -; V gene: TRBV7-2; D gene: -; J gene: TRBJ2-3; CDR3 DNA: TGTGCCAGCAGCTTAGGGGCAGACACAGATACGCAGTATTTT; CDR3 protein: CASSLGADTDTQYF
CDR3 length: 16; clone size: once; V gene: TRBV9; D gene: -; J gene: TRBJ2-3; CDR3 DNA: TGTGCCAGCAGCGTCCAACTTTTCGTTGAGACAGATACGCAGTATTTT; CDR3 protein: CASSVQLFVETDTQYF
CDR3 length: 19; clone size: -; V gene: TRBV4-3; D gene: TRBD1; J gene: TRBJ2-5; CDR3 DNA: TGCGCCAGCAGCCTGTCCCTGGACAGGAGCCATGTCAGACAAGAGACCCAGTACTTC; CDR3 protein: CASSLSLDRSHVRQETQYF
CDR3 length: 14; clone size: -; V gene: TRBV27; D gene: -; J gene: TRBJ1-1; CDR3 DNA: TGTGCCAGCAGTTTACAGGGTTCGGGGACTGAAGCTTTCTTT; CDR3 protein: CASSLQGSGTEAFF
CDR3 length: 14; clone size: -; V gene: TRBV6-2/TRBV6-3; D gene: -; J gene: TRBJ2-1; CDR3 DNA: TGTGCCAGCAGTGAGGTGCTCTCCTACAATGAGCAGTTCTTC; CDR3 protein: CASSEVLSYNEQFF
CDR3 length: 16; clone size: once; V gene: TRBV27; D gene: -; J gene: TRBJ2-1; CDR3 DNA: TGTGCCAGCAGTACCACTTCAGGGGCCCACTACAATGAGCAGTTCTTC; CDR3 protein: CASSTTSGAHYNEQFF
CDR3 length: 13; clone size: -; V gene: TRBV13; D gene: -; J gene: TRBJ2-7; CDR3 DNA: TGTGCCAGCAGCCCGACTAGATCCCACGAGCAGTACTTC; CDR3 protein: CASSPTRSHEQYF
CDR3 length: 13; clone size: -; V gene: TRBV10-3; D gene: -; J gene: TRBJ2-3; CDR3 DNA: TGTGCCATCAGTGAGTCTCTAGCCGAAACGCAGTATTTT; CDR3 protein: CAISESLAETQYF
CDR3 length: 16; clone size: -; V gene: TRBV7-2; D gene: TRBD2; J gene: TRBJ2-2; CDR3 DNA: TGTGCCAGCAGCTTAGGGGCGGGAGAACGCTCCGGGGAGCTGTTTTTT; CDR3 protein: CASSLGAGERSGELFF
CDR3 length: 16; clone size: -; V gene: TRBV7-8; D gene: -; J gene: TRBJ1-5; CDR3 DNA: TGTGCCAGCAGCTCAGAGGGGACGGTAAGCAATCAGCCCCAGCATTTT; CDR3 protein: CASSSEGTVSNQPQHF
CDR3 length: 14; clone size: -; V gene: TRBV19; D gene: TRBD1; J gene: TRBJ2-3; CDR3 DNA: TGTGCCAGTAAGGTGACAGGGCTCACAGATACGCAGTATTTT; CDR3 protein: CASKVTGLTDTQYF
CDR3 length: 13; clone size: -; V gene: TRBV7-2; D gene: -; J gene: TRBJ1-1; CDR3 DNA: TGTGCCAGCAGGGCAGGGGTGAACACTGAAGCTTTCTTT; CDR3 protein: CASRAGVNTEAFF
CDR3 length: 15; clone size: -; V gene: TRBV3-1/TRBV3-2; D gene: -; J gene: TRBJ1-4; CDR3 DNA: TGTGCCAGCAGCCAATTAGGGGCAACTAATGAAAAACTGTTTTTT; CDR3 protein: CASSQLGATNEKLFF
CDR3 length: 17; clone size: -; V gene: TRBV5-1; D gene: TRBD2; J gene: TRBJ2-3; CDR3 DNA: TGCGCCAGCAGCTCTCTGTCTAGCGGGAGTTCGGCAGATACGCAGTATTTT; CDR3 protein: CASSSLSSGSSADTQYF
CDR3 length: 15; clone size: once; V gene: TRBV7-9; D gene: -; J gene: TRBJ2-1; CDR3 DNA: TGTGCCAGCAGCTTAATGAGCGGCCCTTGGAATGAGCAGTTCTTC; CDR3 protein: CASSLMSGPWNEQFF